The 19 T cell receptor beta chains below all came from one sample that was sequenced in a study of response to subunit inactivated influenza vaccine. TCRdb independently ran MiXCR on the RT-PCR reads; one entry per CDR3 protein. The sample records approximately 490,000 distinct CDR3 sequences, roughly 7.9% being singletons. The sequenced sample was PBMCs from blood, obtained less than 25 months after vaccination. These receptors all come from a man aged 50-75 years who received an inactivated influenza vaccine.

This clonotype was counted a few times. This chain links TRBV20-1 with TRBJ2-5; maybe TRBD1 (6 bases). The V end was cut by 6 bases, the J end by 2 bases, with 16 bases between. CDR3 size: 14 residues. Germline CDR1 is DFQATT and CDR2 is SNEGSKA (reference sequence). The CDR3 DNA reads as TGCAGTGCCTTAGAAGGAACAGGGCAAGAGACCCAGTACTTC. Translating it yields CSALEGTGQETQYF.

The sample holds many counts of this clonotype. The chain recombines TRBV12-3 or TRBV12-4 with TRBJ2-7, with 9 bases matching TRBD1. CDR3 length equals 13 residues. J gave up 2 bases and V 6 bases, and 2 bases lay outside the gene matches. The CDR3 DNA reads as TGTGCCAGCAGCAGGACAGGGGCCTACGAGCAGTACTTC. As protein: CASSRTGAYEQYF.

There are many counts of this clonotype. The genes are TRBV5-1 and TRBJ2-7; 8 positions match TRBD1. The germline V gene encodes CDR1 SGHRS and CDR2 YFSETQ. The CDR3 runs 14 residues. J lost 3 bases, V lost 3 bases, and 5 bases had no gene match. This CDR3 reads CASSSGQGRYEQYF. CDR3 DNA: TGCGCCAGCAGCTCCGGACAGGGCCGCTACGAGCAGTACTTC. The whole variable domain, remainder taken from reference TRBV5-1 and TRBJ2-7, is KAGVTQTPRYLIKTRGQQVTLSCSPISGHRSVSWYQQTPGQGLQFLFEYFSETQRNKGNFPGRFSGRQFSNSRSEMNVSTLELGDSALYLCASSSGQGRYEQYFGPGTRLTVT.

This clonotype has only a few counts. The chain has TRBV14 and TRBJ2-1, with 7 bases that match TRBD1. V was clipped by 2 bases and J by 4 bases; unmatched bases: 2. In germline, CDR1 is SGHDN, CDR2 FVKESK. The length of the CDR3 is 14 residues. The CDR3 reads CASSQWTGYNEQFF. DNA of the CDR3: TGTGCCAGCAGCCAATGGACAGGTTACAATGAGCAGTTCTTC. Full variable domain (remainder filled in from reference TRBV14 and TRBJ2-1): EAGVTQFPSHSVIEKGQTVTLRCDPISGHDNLYWYRRVMGKEIKFLLHFVKESKQDESGMPNNRFLAERTGGTYSTLKVQPAELEDSGVYFCASSQWTGYNEQFFGPGTRLTVL.

The V and J genes are TRBV14 and TRBJ2-5; perhaps TRBD2 as D (5 bases). The CDR3 is 14 amino acids. V gave up 3 bases and J gave up 2 bases, with 10 bases separating them. In germline, CDR1 is SGHDN, CDR2 FVKESK. The CDR3 sequence is CASSHRGLQETQYF. The CDR3 region has the DNA TGTGCCAGCAGCCACCGGGGTTTACAAGAGACCCAGTACTTC.

This clonotype was picked up many times. This sequence joins TRBV12-3 or TRBV12-4 and TRBJ2-1, with a tentative D call TRBD2 (6 bases). The CDR3 spans 13 residues. Trimming left V 6 bases short and J 4 bases short, with 10 bases between. CDR3 region: CASRTREYNEQFF. The CDR3 DNA reads TGTGCCAGCAGAACTCGGGAGTACAATGAGCAGTTCTTC.

This clonotype was counted ten times or more. The V gene is TRBV5-1, the J gene TRBJ2-7; 7 nucleotides line up with TRBD2. The CDR3 has 13 residues. Germline V lookup: CDR1 SGHRS, CDR2 YFSETQ. V shed 3 bases and J 2 bases; nucleotides not matched to a gene: 2. The chain's CDR3 is CASSSSGTYEQYF. The CDR3 DNA sequence: TGCGCCAGCAGCTCCAGCGGGACCTACGAGCAGTACTTC.

This clonotype occurred a few times. The J gene is TRBJ2-1, the V gene TRBV20-1; 11 bases fit TRBD1. The CDR3 loop spans 14 amino acids. Losses at the gene ends were 4 bases for V and 8 bases for J; bases not matched to a gene: 7. Germline assignment: CDR1 DFQATT and CDR2 SNEGSKA (reference sequence). DNA for the CDR3: TGCAGTGCTATTACCGGGACAGGGGGTGATGAGCAGTTCTTC. It translates to CSAITGTGGDEQFF.

This clonotype was counted at least ten times. V and J are TRBV27 and TRBJ2-2; 10 bases agree with TRBD1. CDR1 is MNHEY, CDR2 SMNVEV, per germline (reference sequence). The CDR3 consists of 15 residues. V shed 7 bases and J 5 bases; nucleotides not matched to a gene: 7. This chain's CDR3 is CASNSGQGGTGELFF. The CDR3 DNA sequence: TGTGCCAGCAACTCCGGACAGGGGGGAACCGGGGAGCTGTTTTTT.

V and J are TRBV9 and TRBJ2-1; 13 positions agree with TRBD2. Germline V gene data show CDR1 as SGDLS and CDR2 as YYNGEE. There are 15 residues in the CDR3. As DNA, the CDR3 is TGTGCGAGCGGGACTAGCGGGGTACCTTACAATGAGCAGTTCTTC. Protein: CASGTSGVPYNEQFF.

This sequence joins TRBV5-1 and TRBJ2-2, with D unresolved. CDR3 length: 15 amino acids. Germline V gene lookup returns CDR1 SGHRS and CDR2 YFSETQ. Trimming removed 4 bases from V and 2 bases from J, with 12 bases in between. CDR3 DNA sequence: TGCGCCAGCAGCCGCCGGACGGACAACACCGGGGAGCTGTTTTTT. Translating it yields CASSRRTDNTGELFF.

This clonotype has a handful of counts. This rearrangement joins TRBV4-2 to TRBJ1-2; D is undetermined. The V end lost 0 bases, the J end lost 7 bases, and 6 bases lay between the germline ends. The CDR3 covers 12 residues. CDR1 and CDR2 (germline): LGHNA, YNFKEQ. CDR3 amino acids: CASSQDFFGYTF. The CDR3, as DNA: TGTGCCAGCAGCCAAGATTTTTTTGGCTACACCTTC.

This clonotype was found many times. CDR3 protein: CASWEGARGYTF. CDR3 in DNA: TGTGCCAGCTGGGAGGGGGCGCGTGGCTACACCTTC. V gene TRBV12-3 or TRBV12-4 combines with J gene TRBJ1-2, with 7 bases fitting TRBD1. V lost 8 bases to trimming and J lost 7 bases; unmatched junction nucleotides: 7. This CDR3 contains 12 residues.

This rearrangement joins TRBV11-2 to TRBJ1-1; D gene unclear. V was clipped by 3 bases and J by 1 base, with 9 bases between them. Germline loops: CDR1 SGHAT, CDR2 FQNNGV. The CDR3 consists of 14 residues. CDR3 in amino acids: CASSFVAGNTEAFF. Here the CDR3 DNA reads TGTGCCAGCAGCTTTGTCGCTGGGAACACTGAAGCTTTCTTT.

This clonotype was detected many times. The gene calls are TRBV5-1 and TRBJ2-2; TRBD2 agrees at 7 bases. J was trimmed by 4 bases and V by 6 bases; bases with no gene match: 6. The CDR3 is 14 amino acids. The germline gives CDR1 SGHRS, CDR2 YFSETQ. CDR3 nucleotides: TGCGCCAGCAACGCCGGGGGGTTCACCGGGGAGCTGTTTTTT. It yields the protein CASNAGGFTGELFF.

This clonotype was detected a few times. The chain joins TRBV30 to TRBJ2-1; 9 positions match TRBD2. The CDR3 contains 13 residues. V gave up 2 bases and J gave up 14 bases; unmatched junction bases: 10. Germline V gene sequence: CDR1 GTSNPN, CDR2 SVGIG (reference sequence). The CDR3 sequence is CAWSLGRGGPEFF. The CDR3 DNA reads as TGTGCCTGGAGTTTAGGGCGGGGGGGGCCGGAGTTCTTC. The full variable domain, with the rest looked up from reference TRBV30 and TRBJ2-1, is SQTIHQWPATLVQPVGSPLSLECTVEGTSNPNLYWYRQAAGRGLQLLFYSVGIGQISSEVPQNLSASRPQDRQFILSSKKLLLSDSGFYLCAWSLGRGGPEFFGPGTRLTVL.

Ten or more counts support this clonotype. Here the CDR3 DNA reads TGCGCCAGCAGCCAAGCGACCTACAGGGGTGGCACAACTAATGAAAAACTGTTTTTT. Its translation: CASSQATYRGGTTNEKLFF. The chain employs TRBV4-3 and TRBJ1-4; 7 nucleotides agree with TRBD1. The CDR3 is made up of 19 amino acids. The ends lost 1 base at V and 0 bases at J; junction bases unmatched: 11. Germline V gives CDR1 LGHNA, CDR2 YSLEER.

This clonotype was counted a few times. This chain uses TRBV2 with TRBJ1-5; 9 bases line up with TRBD1. Trimming cost V 8 bases and J 15 bases; bases outside gene matches: 14. The germline V gene encodes CDR1 SNHLY and CDR2 FYNNEI. The CDR3 runs 13 residues. The CDR3, as DNA: TGTGCCAGCGGCCGGGACAGGGAAGCGATCTCGCATTTT. It yields the protein CASGRDREAISHF. Full variable domain (missing parts from reference TRBV2 and TRBJ1-5): EPEVTQTPSHQVTQMGQEVILRCVPISNHLYFYWYRQILGQKVEFLVSFYNNEISEKSEIFDDQFSVERPDGSNFTLKIRSTKLEDSAMYFCASGRDREAISHFGDGTRLSIL.

J is TRBJ1-1 and V is TRBV18, with D possibly TRBD1 on 5 matching bases. The CDR3 consists of 12 residues. Germline-derived CDR1 and CDR2 are KGHSH and LQKENI. Trimming cost V 4 bases and J 6 bases, with 9 bases left between them. CDR3 bases: TGTGCCAGCTCACTCCAGGGACCTGAAGCTTTCTTT. Its protein is CASSLQGPEAFF.